Presented here are 22 T cell receptor beta chains from one specimen sequenced in a study of blood T cell repertoires in COVID-19. The method was immunoSEQ multiplex PCR; TCRdb's version includes in-frame clones alone and lacks a portion of them. The sample holds some 170,000 clones, roughly 80% seen once. The sample comprised peripheral blood. These receptors were obtained from a woman aged 65 to 85 with acute or convalescent COVID-19.

This rearrangement joins TRBV6-6 to TRBJ1-6; D is possibly TRBD1 (6 bases). With 2 bases removed from V and 10 bases from J, the gap between germline ends came to 15 bases. This CDR3 comprises 15 residues. Germline V gives CDR1 MNHNY, CDR2 SVGAGI (reference sequence). The CDR3 protein is CASSYTSGERSPLHF. CDR3 DNA sequence: TGTGCCAGCAGTTACACATCAGGGGAGCGGTCACCCCTCCACTTT.

As DNA, the CDR3 is TGTGCCAGCAGCTTACCAGGGGAGGGCTACACCTTC. Translation: CASSLPGEGYTF. The chain is built from TRBV7-2 and TRBJ1-2, with D possibly matching TRBD1 (6 bases). This CDR3 contains 12 residues. CDR1 and CDR2 (germline): SGHTA, FQGNSA. V dropped 2 bases and J dropped 8 bases, with 9 bases sitting between them.

V and J are TRBV4-3 and TRBJ2-7, with a weak D call TRBD2 (6 bases). CDR3 size: 13 residues. Trimming removed 2 bases from V and 7 bases from J, with 12 bases in between. The V gene's germline CDR1 is LGHNA and CDR2 YSLEER. CDR3 residues: CASSQSGRGEQYF. The CDR3 bases are TGCGCCAGCAGCCAAAGCGGGCGAGGGGAGCAGTACTTC.

J is TRBJ2-5 and V is TRBV11-2; 7 bases fit TRBD1. The CDR3 extends over 14 amino acids. Per the germline V gene, CDR1 is SGHAT and CDR2 is FQNNGV. V was pared by 6 bases and J by 5 bases, with 9 bases of the junction left unmatched. CDR3 sequence (DNA): TGTGCCAGCAGTCTGCAGGGGGTCCGGGAGACCCAGTACTTC. Its translation is CASSLQGVRETQYF.

The rearrangement links TRBV7-2 to TRBJ2-7; TRBD2 agrees at 10 bases. This CDR3 is 16 amino acids long. V gave up 5 bases and J gave up 3 bases; unmatched junction bases: 10. Looked up from germline, CDR1 is SGHTA and CDR2 is FQGNSA. The CDR3 nucleotides read TGTGCCAGCAGCGCGGTCCCCCTAGCGGGGGACTACGAGCAGTACTTC. Translation: CASSAVPLAGDYEQYF.

The chain employs TRBV18 and TRBJ1-2; a weak D match, TRBD1 (5 bases). Trimming removed 3 bases from V and 6 bases from J, with 14 bases in between. CDR1 and CDR2 from the germline V gene are KGHSH and LQKENI. The CDR3 totals 14 residues. CDR3 protein: CASSPSDTNHGYTF. The CDR3 bases are TGTGCCAGCTCACCGTCGGACACGAACCATGGCTACACCTTC. Supplemented by reference TRBV18 and TRBJ1-2, the full variable domain reads NAGVMQNPRHLVRRRGQEARLRCSPMKGHSHVYWYRQLPEEGLKFMVYLQKENIIDESGMPKERFSAEFPKEGPSILRIQQVVRGDSAAYFCASSPSDTNHGYTFGSGTRLTVV.

This clone was picked up one time. The gene calls are TRBV19 and TRBJ2-7; 7 nucleotides agree with TRBD1. V lost 3 bases, J lost 0 bases, and 8 bases stayed unmatched. CDR3 length equals 16 residues. CDR1 is LNHDA, CDR2 SQIVND, per germline (reference sequence). The CDR3 sequence: CASSIHRGQTSYEQYF. In DNA, the CDR3 is TGTGCCAGTAGTATCCACAGGGGACAGACCTCCTACGAGCAGTACTTC.

The rearrangement joins TRBV28 to TRBJ1-3, with D unresolved. Trimming took 3 bases from V and 0 from J, leaving 9 bases between them. The length of the CDR3 is 15 residues. Germline values: CDR1 MDHEN, CDR2 SYDVKM. The CDR3 nucleotides read TGTGCCAGCAGTTTTCCGCGCGCCTCTGGAAACACCATATATTTT. As protein: CASSFPRASGNTIYF.

The V call is TRBV28, the J call TRBJ1-4; 10 nucleotides align to TRBD1. The ends lost 4 bases at V and 7 bases at J; junction bases unmatched: 6. The length of the CDR3 is 15 residues. Germline V gene data show CDR1 as MDHEN and CDR2 as SYDVKM. DNA for the CDR3: TGTGCCAGCAGTTCCAGACAGGGGGCTACTGAAAAACTGTTTTTT. This gives the protein CASSSRQGATEKLFF.

This chain joins TRBV6-1 and TRBJ1-3, with TRBD1 matching over 7 bases. This CDR3 has 16 amino acids. V lost 4 bases and J lost 0; bases outside the gene matches: 6. CDR1 MNHNS and CDR2 SASEGT come from the germline V gene. The CDR3 DNA reads TGTGCCAGCAGTGTTAGGACAGGACACTCTGGAAACACCATATATTTT. It translates to CASSVRTGHSGNTIYF.

The chain couples TRBV15 to TRBJ2-1; tentative D call: TRBD2 (6 bases). Trimming cost V 3 bases and J 10 bases, with 16 bases left between them. The CDR3 covers 14 residues. The germline gives CDR1 LNHNV, CDR2 YYDKDF (reference sequence). Here the CDR3 reads CATSRGDSSGEQFF. CDR3 DNA: TGTGCCACCAGCAGGGGGGACTCGTCCGGAGAGCAGTTCTTC.

The rearrangement links TRBV9 to TRBJ1-1; 8 bases agree with TRBD1. V lost 0 bases, J lost 14 bases, and 12 bases stayed unmatched. In germline, CDR1 is SGDLS, CDR2 YYNGEE. The CDR3 totals 14 residues. The CDR3 loop reads CASSVDTLGTGKFF. DNA of the CDR3: TGTGCCAGCAGCGTAGATACACTCGGGACAGGCAAATTCTTT.

This clone came up once. The rearrangement uses TRBV11-2 and TRBJ1-3, with D tentatively TRBD1 (6 bases). The length of the CDR3 is 18 residues. The V gene lost 5 bases and the J gene lost 1 base, with 21 bases spanning the gap. The V gene's germline CDR1 is SGHAT and CDR2 FQNNGV. In nucleotides, the CDR3 is TGTGCCAGCAGCCCGACAGGCATCCTAACAGGGTCTGGAAACACCATATATTTT. Translating it yields CASSPTGILTGSGNTIYF.

The rearrangement uses TRBV7-2 and TRBJ2-7; 14 bases match TRBD2. The V segment lost 4 bases and the J segment 7 bases; nucleotides outside the gene matches: 9. The CDR3 spans 16 residues. The germline V gene has CDR1 SGHTA and CDR2 FQGNSA. The CDR3 nucleotides read TGTGCCAGCAGCTCCGGACTAGCGGGAGGACTGCCTGAGCAGTACTTC. Protein sequence: CASSSGLAGGLPEQYF.

This chain uses TRBV4-1 with TRBJ2-7; D may be TRBD2 (6 bases). CDR3 length: 16 residues. CDR1 and CDR2 from the germline V gene are MGHRA and YSYEKL. V was trimmed by 4 bases and J by 0 bases, leaving 16 bases between them. The CDR3 spells CASSRALGGSSYEQYF. The CDR3 DNA is TGCGCCAGCAGCCGGGCGCTGGGGGGTAGCTCCTACGAGCAGTACTTC.

The chain links TRBV11-3 to TRBJ2-7, with D possibly being TRBD2 (6 bases). Germline-derived CDR1 and CDR2 are SGHNT and YENEEA. V lost 5 bases to trimming and J lost 5 bases, with 16 bases between them. The CDR3 extends over 14 amino acids. CDR3 in amino acids: CASSTGGGDDEQYF. The CDR3 DNA is TGTGCCAGCAGCACCGGGGGTGGGGATGACGAGCAGTACTTC.

J is TRBJ1-5 and V is TRBV19; D is uncertain. Looked up from germline, CDR1 is LNHDA and CDR2 is SQIVND (reference sequence). The ends were cut back, 3 bases at V and 6 bases at J, with 15 bases in the middle. The CDR3 contains 15 residues. The chain's CDR3 is CASSMPPTDIQPQHF. The CDR3 bases are TGTGCCAGTAGTATGCCCCCCACAGATATTCAGCCCCAGCATTTT. The variable domain in full, completed from reference TRBV19 and TRBJ1-5, reads DGGITQSPKYLFRKEGQNVTLSCEQNLNHDAMYWYRQDPGQGLRLIYYSQIVNDFQKGDIAEGYSVSREKKESFPLTVTSAQKNPTAFYLCASSMPPTDIQPQHFGDGTRLSIL.

The rearrangement uses TRBV10-3 and TRBJ2-2; D perhaps matches TRBD2 (5 bases). Germline V gene sequence: CDR1 ENHRY, CDR2 SYGVKD. Trimming left V 5 bases short and J 0 bases short, with 10 bases between. There are 15 residues in the CDR3. The CDR3 DNA follows: TGTGCCATCAGTCGCCGGGGAGCGAACACCGGGGAGCTGTTTTTT. This gives the protein CAISRRGANTGELFF.

The rearrangement uses TRBV20-1 and TRBJ2-7; no definite D call. The germline V gene has CDR1 DFQATT and CDR2 SNEGSKA (reference sequence). This CDR3 is 10 amino acids long. CDR3: CSAGDYEQYF. The CDR3 DNA is TGCAGCGCCGGAGACTACGAGCAGTACTTC.

V and J are TRBV3-1 (or the pseudogene TRBV3-2) and TRBJ2-5; 7 nucleotides align to TRBD1. Germline V gene lookup returns CDR1 LGHDT and CDR2 YNNKEL (reference sequence). Trimming at V came to 2 bases and at J to 5 bases, leaving 8 bases not matched to a gene. The CDR3 totals 15 residues. The CDR3 DNA sequence: TGTGCCAGCAGCCAAAATAGGGGGCAGGGGGAGACCCAGTACTTC. Translation gives CASSQNRGQGETQYF.

The chain links TRBV6-2 or TRBV6-3 to TRBJ1-2; 9 bases fit TRBD1. The J segment lost 2 bases and the V segment lost 2 bases, leaving 6 bases of the junction unmatched. This CDR3 is 16 amino acids long. CDR1 MNHEY and CDR2 SVGEGT come from the germline V gene. The CDR3 DNA reads as TGTGCCAGCAGTTACGACGGGACAGGGTCCAACTATGGCTACACCTTC. Its protein is CASSYDGTGSNYGYTF.

About this clone itself: Other DNA sequences in this specimen translate into the identical CDR3. The V and J genes are TRBV20-1 and TRBJ2-5; tentatively, D is TRBD1 (6 bases). Germline loops: CDR1 DFQATT, CDR2 SNEGSKA (reference sequence). The CDR3 has 11 residues. V was clipped by 6 bases and J by 4 bases, with 9 bases between them. This CDR3 reads CSAPRGETQYF. CDR3 bases: TGCAGTGCCCCCAGGGGAGAGACCCAGTACTTC.